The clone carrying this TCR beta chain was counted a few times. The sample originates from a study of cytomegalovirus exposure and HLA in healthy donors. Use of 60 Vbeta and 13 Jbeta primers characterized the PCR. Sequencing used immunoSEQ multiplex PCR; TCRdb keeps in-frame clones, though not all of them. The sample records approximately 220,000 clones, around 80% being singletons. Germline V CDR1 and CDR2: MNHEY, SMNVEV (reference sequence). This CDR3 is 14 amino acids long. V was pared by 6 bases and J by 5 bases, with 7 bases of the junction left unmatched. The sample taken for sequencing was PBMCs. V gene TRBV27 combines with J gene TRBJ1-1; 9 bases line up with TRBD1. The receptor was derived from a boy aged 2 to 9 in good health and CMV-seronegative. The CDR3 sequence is CASSTGGVMTEAFF. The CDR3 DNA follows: TGTGCCAGCAGCACAGGGGGCGTTATGACTGAAGCTTTCTTT.